This TCR beta chain is drawn from a study of neurological immune-mediated disorders. This clonotype showed up many times. The CDR3 covers 15 residues. V shed 5 bases, J shed 7 bases, and the junction held 9 bases outside the gene matches. CDR1 and CDR2 from the germline V gene are MDHEN and SYDVKM. Time point: longitudinal time-point 3. TCRdb reanalysed the 5' RACE reads using MiXCR and keeps one entry per CDR3 protein. This repertoire shows more than 95,000 distinct CDR3 sequences, less than 14% found once; its top ten account for about 3%. V is TRBV28 and J is TRBJ1-3; 9 nucleotides match TRBD1. The receptor comes from a female donor with HTLV-1-associated myelopathy (HAM/TSP). Sequencing was done on a sample of PBMCs. CDR3: CASSLSSTGGNTIYF. The CDR3 nucleotides are TGTGCCAGCAGTCTCAGTTCGACAGGGGGGAACACCATATATTTT.